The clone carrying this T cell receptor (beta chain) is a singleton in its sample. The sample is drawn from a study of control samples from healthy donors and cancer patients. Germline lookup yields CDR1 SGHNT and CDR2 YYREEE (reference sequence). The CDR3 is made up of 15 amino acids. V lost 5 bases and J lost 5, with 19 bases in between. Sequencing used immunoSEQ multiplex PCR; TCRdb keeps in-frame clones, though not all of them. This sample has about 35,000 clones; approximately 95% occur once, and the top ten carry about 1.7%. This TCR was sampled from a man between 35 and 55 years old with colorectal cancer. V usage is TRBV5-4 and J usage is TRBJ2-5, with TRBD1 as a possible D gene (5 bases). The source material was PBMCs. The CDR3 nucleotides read TGTGCCAGCAGTCCCAGGGCTGGGATCTACGAGACCCAGTACTTC. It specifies CASSPRAGIYETQYF.